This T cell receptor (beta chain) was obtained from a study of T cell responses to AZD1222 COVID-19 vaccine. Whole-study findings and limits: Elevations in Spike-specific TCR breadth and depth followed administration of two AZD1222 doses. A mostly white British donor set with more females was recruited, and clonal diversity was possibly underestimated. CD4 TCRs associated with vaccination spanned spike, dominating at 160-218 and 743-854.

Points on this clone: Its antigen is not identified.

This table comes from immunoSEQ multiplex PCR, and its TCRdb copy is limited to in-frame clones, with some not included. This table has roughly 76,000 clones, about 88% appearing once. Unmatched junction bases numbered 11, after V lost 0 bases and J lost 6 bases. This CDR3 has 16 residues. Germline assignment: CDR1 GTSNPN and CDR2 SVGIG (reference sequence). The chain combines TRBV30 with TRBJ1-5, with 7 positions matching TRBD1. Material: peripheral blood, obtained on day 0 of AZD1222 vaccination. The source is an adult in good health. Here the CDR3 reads CAWSVRRGGRIQPQHF. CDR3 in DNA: TGTGCCTGGAGTGTACGGAGAGGGGGCAGGATTCAGCCCCAGCATTTT.